The rows below give T cell receptor beta chains drawn from one sample of a study of blood T cell repertoires in COVID-19. The table came from immunoSEQ multiplex PCR; TCRdb's copy has only in-frame clones and leaves some out. The data show about 340,000 clones, with 86% seen just once and around 4.4% held by the top ten. The source material was PBMCs or T cells enriched from blood (not recorded which). Receptors were obtained from a woman aged 40 to 50 with acute COVID-19. The CDR3 runs from the conserved cysteine through the conserved F or W. D genes are given only for firm matches. A row's size may be missing; if present it is once, few, many or a size class.

CDR3 protein: CASSWENGITGELFF; CDR3 DNA: TGCGCCAGCAGCTGGGAGAACGGTATCACCGGGGAGCTGTTTTTT; CDR3 length: 15; clone size: -; V gene: TRBV5-1; J gene: TRBJ2-2; D gene: -
CDR3 protein: CASSPRVEGGEKLFF; CDR3 DNA: TGTGCCAGCTCACCACGCGTAGAGGGCGGCGAAAAACTGTTTTTT; CDR3 length: 15; clone size: -; V gene: TRBV18; J gene: TRBJ1-4; D gene: -
CDR3 protein: CASSVWWSGGYNEQFF; CDR3 DNA: TGTGCCAGCAGCGTTTGGTGGTCGGGGGGCTACAATGAGCAGTTCTTC; CDR3 length: 16; clone size: -; V gene: TRBV9; J gene: TRBJ2-1; D gene: TRBD2
CDR3 protein: CASSRDRARGQPQHF; CDR3 DNA: TGCGCCAGCAGCCGGGACAGGGCGCGAGGTCAGCCCCAGCATTTT; CDR3 length: 15; clone size: -; V gene: TRBV4-3; J gene: TRBJ1-5; D gene: TRBD1
CDR3 protein: CASSESASGRGGPYNEQFF; CDR3 DNA: TGTGCCAGCAGTGAATCGGCTAGCGGGAGGGGGGGCCCGTACAATGAGCAGTTCTTC; CDR3 length: 19; clone size: -; V gene: TRBV6-1; J gene: TRBJ2-1; D gene: TRBD2
CDR3 protein: CASRLDREGAEAFF; CDR3 DNA: TGTGCCAGCAGGCTCGACAGGGAAGGCGCTGAAGCTTTCTTT; CDR3 length: 14; clone size: -; V gene: TRBV2; J gene: TRBJ1-1; D gene: TRBD1
CDR3 protein: CASSLNEGTEAFF; CDR3 DNA: TGTGCCAGCAGCCTGAACGAGGGCACTGAAGCTTTCTTT; CDR3 length: 13; clone size: -; V gene: TRBV6-2/TRBV6-3; J gene: TRBJ1-1; D gene: -
CDR3 protein: CASSKDWTEDYGYTF; CDR3 DNA: TGCGCCAGCAGCAAAGACTGGACAGAGGACTATGGCTACACCTTC; CDR3 length: 15; clone size: -; V gene: TRBV5-1; J gene: TRBJ1-2; D gene: -
CDR3 protein: CASSQFLYNEQFF; CDR3 DNA: TGCGCCAGCAGCCAATTTCTCTACAATGAGCAGTTCTTC; CDR3 length: 13; clone size: -; V gene: TRBV4-3; J gene: TRBJ2-1; D gene: -
CDR3 protein: CASSLIGQGTDTQYF; CDR3 DNA: TGTGCCAGCAGCTTAATAGGACAGGGTACAGATACGCAGTATTTT; CDR3 length: 15; clone size: -; V gene: TRBV7-8; J gene: TRBJ2-3; D gene: TRBD1
CDR3 protein: CASSFQGNTEAFF; CDR3 DNA: TGCGCCAGCAGCTTCCAGGGAAACACTGAAGCTTTCTTT; CDR3 length: 13; clone size: -; V gene: TRBV5-1; J gene: TRBJ1-1; D gene: -
CDR3 protein: CASREGGTDTQYF; CDR3 DNA: TGTGCCAGCAGGGAGGGCGGGACAGATACGCAGTATTTT; CDR3 length: 13; clone size: -; V gene: TRBV6-5; J gene: TRBJ2-3; D gene: -
CDR3 protein: CASSDRKGAGTEAFF; CDR3 DNA: TGTGCCAGCAGTGATAGGAAGGGGGCGGGCACTGAAGCTTTCTTT; CDR3 length: 15; clone size: many; V gene: TRBV6-1; J gene: TRBJ1-1; D gene: TRBD1